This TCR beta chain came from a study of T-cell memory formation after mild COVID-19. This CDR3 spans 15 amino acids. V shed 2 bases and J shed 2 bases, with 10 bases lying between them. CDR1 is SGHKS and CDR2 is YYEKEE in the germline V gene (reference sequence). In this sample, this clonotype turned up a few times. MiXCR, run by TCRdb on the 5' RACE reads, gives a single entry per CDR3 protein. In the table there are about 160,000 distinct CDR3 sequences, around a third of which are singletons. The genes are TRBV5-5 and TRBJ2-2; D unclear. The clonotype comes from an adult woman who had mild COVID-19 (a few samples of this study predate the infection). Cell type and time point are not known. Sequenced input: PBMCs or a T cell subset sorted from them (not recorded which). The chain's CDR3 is CASSLRQYNTGELFF. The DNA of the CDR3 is TGTGCCAGCAGCTTAAGGCAGTACAACACCGGGGAGCTGTTTTTT.